This is a list of T cell receptor beta chains from one sample in a study of blood T cell repertoires in COVID-19. Method: immunoSEQ multiplex PCR; TCRdb's copy keeps in-frame clones and lacks some. The table records 250,000 or so clones, approximately 87% of them present only once. The sequenced sample consisted of peripheral blood. The receptors were sampled from a man aged 55-75 years with acute or convalescent COVID-19. The CDR3 runs from the conserved cysteine through the conserved F or W. D genes are given only for firm matches. Rows may omit the clone size; those that give it use once, few, many or a size class.

D gene,V gene,clone size,J gene,CDR3 protein,CDR3 DNA
NA,TRBV28,once,TRBJ2-3,CASRRRSGFNTDTQYF,TGTGCCAGCAGACGCCGATCAGGGTTTAACACAGATACGCAGTATTTT
TRBD1,TRBV11-3,NA,TRBJ1-1,CASSLEAGTGDAFF,TGTGCCAGCAGCTTAGAGGCCGGGACAGGTGACGCTTTCTTT
TRBD1,TRBV29-1,NA,TRBJ1-2,CSVSPGGYGYTF,TGCAGCGTTTCCCCAGGGGGCTATGGCTACACCTTC
NA,TRBV10-3,NA,TRBJ1-4,CATQRAPTNEKLFF,TGTGCCACCCAGCGGGCCCCAACTAATGAAAAACTGTTTTTT
NA,TRBV6-6,NA,TRBJ2-3,CASKRETDTQYF,TGTGCCAGCAAGCGTGAGACAGATACGCAGTATTTT
NA,TRBV5-1,NA,TRBJ2-5,CASSLEGSDYGTQYF,TGCGCCAGCAGCTTGGAAGGATCCGACTATGGGACCCAGTACTTC
NA,TRBV3-1/TRBV3-2,NA,TRBJ1-3,CASSQTAGHSGNTIYF,TGTGCCAGCAGCCAAACAGCCGGCCACTCTGGAAACACCATATATTTT
NA,TRBV5-1,NA,TRBJ1-3,CASSSTGAGNTIYF,TGCGCCAGCAGCTCGACAGGAGCTGGAAACACCATATATTTT
NA,TRBV6-6,NA,TRBJ1-2,CASIKGGSEFNYGYTF,TGTGCCAGCATCAAGGGGGGGAGCGAGTTTAACTATGGCTACACCTTC
NA,TRBV10-3,NA,TRBJ2-7,CAISGRDRLSYEQYF,TGTGCCATCAGTGGGAGGGACCGGCTCTCCTACGAGCAGTACTTC
TRBD2,TRBV3-1/TRBV3-2,NA,TRBJ2-2,CASLGTSGNTGELFF,TGTGCCAGCCTGGGGACTAGCGGTAACACCGGGGAGCTGTTTTTT
TRBD2,TRBV19,NA,TRBJ2-7,CASRLAGGPEEQYF,TGTGCCAGTAGGCTAGCGGGAGGTCCCGAGGAGCAGTACTTC
NA,TRBV12-3/TRBV12-4,NA,TRBJ1-1,CASSREGSEAFF,TGTGCCAGCAGCCGCGAGGGTTCTGAAGCTTTCTTT
TRBD1,TRBV5-1,once,TRBJ1-1,CASRTTGDRRTLASKAFF,TGCGCCAGCAGGACCACAGGGGATCGTAGAACACTGGCCTCAAAAGCTTTCTTT
NA,TRBV4-3,NA,TRBJ2-1,CASSPAANNEQFF,TGCGCCAGCAGCCCCGCCGCGAATAATGAGCAGTTCTTC
NA,TRBV18,few,TRBJ1-1,CASSLLGQTEAFF,TGTGCCAGCTCACTCTTAGGACAGACTGAAGCTTTCTTT
NA,TRBV7-3,NA,TRBJ1-6,CASSSGAFGSPLHF,TGTGCCAGCAGTTCCGGAGCTTTCGGTTCACCCCTCCACTTT
TRBD1,TRBV3-1/TRBV3-2,NA,TRBJ2-2,CASSQVGRTGGTGELFF,TGTGCCAGCAGCCAAGTTGGGAGGACAGGGGGGACCGGGGAGCTGTTTTTT
NA,TRBV29-1,NA,TRBJ1-5,CSVSEGGINQPQHF,TGCAGCGTTTCTGAAGGGGGTATCAATCAGCCCCAGCATTTT
TRBD1,TRBV4-3,NA,TRBJ2-7,CASSQTTGTGNLPYEQYF,TGCGCCAGCAGCCAAACTACCGGGACAGGAAACCTCCCCTACGAGCAGTACTTC
NA,TRBV7-8,NA,TRBJ2-2,CASSLVAGWLTGELFF,TGTGCCAGCAGCTTAGTGGCAGGGTGGCTCACCGGGGAGCTGTTTTTT
NA,TRBV7-9,NA,TRBJ2-7,CASSLGSAVGYEQYF,TGTGCCAGCAGCTTAGGGTCGGCGGTGGGCTACGAGCAGTACTTC
NA,TRBV19,NA,TRBJ2-1,CASSQTAYSYNEQFF,TGTGCCAGTAGCCAGACAGCTTACTCCTACAATGAGCAGTTCTTC
TRBD1,TRBV27,NA,TRBJ2-7,CASSLGTGPTSYEQYF,TGTGCCAGCAGCCTTGGGACAGGGCCTACCTCCTACGAGCAGTACTTC
NA,TRBV3-1/TRBV3-2,NA,TRBJ2-7,CASSQVTLPTYEQYF,TGTGCCAGCAGCCAGGTAACCTTACCTACCTACGAGCAGTACTTC
NA,TRBV9,NA,TRBJ2-2,CASSVAAGTGELFF,TGTGCCAGCAGCGTAGCAGCGGGCACCGGGGAGCTGTTTTTT
TRBD1,TRBV7-7,NA,TRBJ2-3,CASSSGTAGDTQYF,TGTGCTAGCAGCTCAGGGACAGCCGGAGATACGCAGTATTTT
TRBD1,TRBV28,NA,TRBJ1-2,CASSYGGQGLEGYTF,TGTGCCAGCAGTTACGGGGGACAGGGGTTGGAGGGCTACACCTTC
TRBD1,TRBV19,NA,TRBJ1-2,CASSFRTRTGEGYTF,TGTGCCAGTAGTTTTCGAACTCGGACAGGGGAAGGCTACACCTTC
NA,TRBV5-1,NA,TRBJ2-3,CASSPRTASTDTQYF,TGCGCCAGCAGCCCCAGGACAGCCAGCACAGATACGCAGTATTTT
TRBD1,TRBV15,NA,TRBJ1-6,CATSRPDRGESPLHF,TGTGCCACCAGCAGGCCGGACAGGGGCGAATCACCCCTCCACTTT
NA,TRBV27,NA,TRBJ1-1,CASSFGGNMNTEAFF,TGTGCCAGCAGTTTCGGGGGGAACATGAACACTGAAGCTTTCTTT
NA,TRBV30,NA,TRBJ1-1,CAWKYSGSGTEAFF,TGTGCCTGGAAGTATTCAGGGTCGGGCACTGAAGCTTTCTTT
NA,TRBV4-3,NA,TRBJ1-4,CASSQRHLKFATNEKLFF,TGCGCCAGCAGCCAGCGACACCTAAAATTTGCAACTAATGAAAAACTGTTTTTT
TRBD2,TRBV7-2,NA,TRBJ2-7,CASSGPTSGWSSYEQYF,TGTGCCAGCAGCGGACCGACTAGCGGGTGGAGCTCCTACGAGCAGTACTTC